The 27 T cell receptor beta chains in this list originate from one sample, sequenced in a study of blood T cell repertoires in COVID-19 (dated by TCRdb to 2018 to 2020). Receptor amplification or capture employed the immunoSEQ multiplex PCR assay. Imported from immuneACCESS, the table was reduced by TCRdb to in-frame sequences with V and J called. These copies leave out some clones; in studies compared against another copy, an unresolved V gene accounts for under half, and the cause of the remainder is not known. For this sample the table gives approximately 190,000 clones, of which about nine tenths were detected only once. The biggest ten clones account for 5.9% of the sample. Material for sequencing was peripheral blood. These receptors originate from a man older than 75 with acute or convalescent COVID-19.

The chain couples TRBV5-1 to TRBJ2-3; 10 bases line up with TRBD2. With 3 bases clipped from V and 1 base from J, the junction kept 2 bases outside the gene matches. The CDR3 is 15 amino acids. From germline, CDR1 is SGHRS and CDR2 YFSETQ. CDR3 nucleotide sequence: TGCGCCAGCAGCTCCAGCGGGAGGGGCACAGATACGCAGTATTTT. Amino acids: CASSSSGRGTDTQYF.

V gene TRBV6-5 combines with J gene TRBJ2-1; D uncertain. The CDR3 loop spans 11 amino acids. Trimming stripped 2 bases from V and 8 bases from J, with 4 bases between. From germline, CDR1 is MNHEY and CDR2 SVGAGI. CDR3 coding DNA: TGTGCCAGCAGTTACAGCGATGAGCAGTTCTTC. Translation: CASSYSDEQFF.

This clone was seen only a few times. The V call is TRBV30, the J call TRBJ2-7, with no clear D. Germline-derived CDR1 and CDR2 are GTSNPN and SVGIG (reference sequence). V gave up 6 bases and J gave up 3 bases, with 9 bases separating them. The length of the CDR3 is 11 residues. Here the CDR3 DNA reads TGTGCCTGCTCGACGGGCTACGAGCAGTACGTC. It specifies CACSTGYEQYV.

The rearrangement uses TRBV3-1 (or the pseudogene TRBV3-2) and TRBJ2-3, with D uncertain. This CDR3 region has 12 residues. Between the trimmed V and J ends, which lost 2 bases and 7 bases, there was a span of 7 bases. Per the germline V gene, CDR1 is LGHDT and CDR2 is YNNKEL (reference sequence). CDR3 loop: CASSQTENTQYF. The CDR3 coding sequence is TGTGCCAGCAGCCAAACTGAAAATACGCAGTATTTT.

The chain is built from TRBV6-2 or TRBV6-3 and TRBJ2-6; TRBD2 aligns across 12 bases. V gave up 4 bases and J gave up 3 bases; unmatched junction bases: 4. CDR3 length: 17 residues. The V gene's germline CDR1 is MNHEY and CDR2 SVGEGT. Here the CDR3 reads CASSWTSGMGGANVLTF. The CDR3 coding sequence is TGTGCCAGCAGTTGGACTAGCGGGATGGGTGGGGCCAACGTCCTGACTTTC.

J is TRBJ2-3 and V is TRBV11-2; 7 bases are a match to TRBD2. V lost 5 bases, J lost 0 bases, and 11 bases stayed unmatched. Looked up from germline, CDR1 is SGHAT and CDR2 is FQNNGV. The CDR3 spans 17 residues. The CDR3 here is CASSPLTAGVSTDTQYF. The CDR3 DNA sequence: TGTGCCAGCAGCCCCCTAACTGCGGGAGTAAGCACAGATACGCAGTATTTT.

The chain is built from TRBV29-1 and TRBJ1-2, with TRBD1 matching over 7 bases. After removal of 0 bases from V and 4 bases from J, the junction contained 5 bases not matched to a gene. The length of the CDR3 is 14 residues. Germline CDR1 and CDR2: SQVTM and ANQGSEA. CDR3 in amino acids: CSVEDSEGAYGYTF. CDR3 coding DNA: TGCAGCGTTGAAGATTCCGAGGGGGCCTATGGCTACACCTTC.

The chain joins TRBV19 to TRBJ1-2, with 9 bases lining up with TRBD1. The junction had 9 bases not matched to a gene; V was cut back by 3 bases and J by 4 bases. Germline CDR1 and CDR2: LNHDA and SQIVND (reference sequence). This CDR3 has 16 amino acids. CDR3 nucleotide sequence: TGTGCCAGTAGTATGGTCCCCGGACAGGGGAGCTATGGCTACACCTTC. This sequence encodes CASSMVPGQGSYGYTF.

The J gene is TRBJ1-5, the V gene TRBV2, with D maybe TRBD1 (5 bases). Trimming took 6 bases from V and 6 from J, leaving 12 bases between them. There are 13 residues in the CDR3. Germline V CDR1 and CDR2: SNHLY, FYNNEI. The CDR3 DNA is TGTGCCAGCAGGACCTCAGGGTTTCAGCCCCAGCATTTT. Encoded protein: CASRTSGFQPQHF.

This chain joins TRBV28 and TRBJ2-3; 8 bases match TRBD1. The CDR3 contains 15 residues. Germline V gene sequence: CDR1 MDHEN, CDR2 SYDVKM. The V gene end was trimmed by 4 bases and the J gene end by 4 bases; junction bases not matched to a gene: 7. CDR3 protein: CASSSIWTGPDTQYF. The DNA for the CDR3 is TGTGCCAGCAGTTCAATCTGGACAGGGCCAGATACGCAGTATTTT.

This clone was found once. The chain is built from TRBV28 and TRBJ2-6, with D perhaps TRBD1 (5 bases). V lost 7 bases and J lost 0, with 16 bases in between. The CDR3 spans 17 residues. Germline-derived CDR1 and CDR2 are MDHEN and SYDVKM. CDR3: CASNTGPYTSGANVLTF. Here the CDR3 DNA reads TGTGCCAGCAATACAGGACCTTATACCTCTGGGGCCAACGTCCTGACTTTC.

The chain uses TRBV7-2 and TRBJ2-1, with 12 bases matching TRBD2. The CDR3 is 17 amino acids. Germline values: CDR1 SGHTA, CDR2 FQGNSA. Trimming took 5 bases from V and 9 from J; bases not matched to a gene: 14. The DNA of the CDR3 is TGTGCCAGCAGCCCAAAGGGTCTAGCGGGAGGGCTCGGTGAGCAGTTCTTC. This translates into CASSPKGLAGGLGEQFF.

The gene calls are TRBV30 and TRBJ2-7, with D maybe TRBD2 (5 bases). The CDR3 has 12 residues. Trimming cost V 4 bases and J 1 base, with 8 bases left between them. Germline assignment: CDR1 GTSNPN and CDR2 SVGIG (reference sequence). CDR3 in DNA: TGTGCCTGGACCACGGGGTCCTACGAGCAGTACTTC. This sequence encodes CAWTTGSYEQYF. Supplemented by reference TRBV30 and TRBJ2-7, the full variable domain reads SQTIHQWPATLVQPVGSPLSLECTVEGTSNPNLYWYRQAAGRGLQLLFYSVGIGQISSEVPQNLSASRPQDRQFILSSKKLLLSDSGFYLCAWTTGSYEQYFGPGTRLTVT.

The chain uses TRBV12-5 and TRBJ1-5; D call uncertain. Between the trimmed V and J ends, which lost 6 bases and 3 bases, there was a span of 15 bases. Germline CDR1 reads LGHNT; CDR2 reads FRNRAP. The CDR3 has 15 amino acids. The CDR3 loop reads CASGESAILNQPQHF. The CDR3 DNA sequence: TGTGCTAGTGGGGAGTCAGCGATACTCAATCAGCCCCAGCATTTT.

The chain couples TRBV24-1 to TRBJ2-3; D unresolved. Trimming left V 3 bases short and J 14 bases short, with 14 bases between. Germline lookup yields CDR1 KGHDR and CDR2 SFDVKD. The CDR3 has 12 amino acids. The CDR3 region is CATSDQLYKPYF. Here the CDR3 DNA reads TGTGCCACCAGTGATCAACTGTATAAGCCGTATTTT.

The rearrangement uses TRBV19 and TRBJ1-5, with 9 nucleotides matching TRBD1. The V and J ends lost 7 bases and 4 bases, in that order; junction bases with no gene match: 8. Germline V lookup: CDR1 LNHDA, CDR2 SQIVND (reference sequence). The CDR3 consists of 15 residues. Written as DNA, the CDR3 is TGTGCCAGTACCCAGACAGGGGGAGGGAATCAGCCCCAGCATTTT. It translates to CASTQTGGGNQPQHF.

The chain combines TRBV2 with TRBJ2-7; D gene unclear. The V and J ends lost 8 bases and 0 bases respectively, with 14 bases between them. Germline loops: CDR1 SNHLY, CDR2 FYNNEI. The CDR3 totals 14 residues. CDR3 residues: CASSFSRSSYEQYV. As DNA, the CDR3 is TGTGCCAGCTCTTTTAGCCGAAGCTCCTACGAGCAGTACGTC.

The chain links TRBV7-2 to TRBJ2-7; TRBD1 matches at 7 bases. Germline V gene lookup returns CDR1 SGHTA and CDR2 FQGNSA. V gave up 5 bases and J gave up 13 bases; unmatched junction bases: 11. The CDR3 is made up of 12 amino acids. The CDR3 sequence: CASSPTRTGPYV. The CDR3 nucleotides read TGTGCCAGCAGCCCGACGCGGACAGGCCCATACGTC.

The chain has TRBV23-1 and TRBJ1-5, with TRBD1 matching over 7 bases. TRBV23-1 qualifies as an ORF whose function is uncertain. Trimming removed 8 bases from V and 0 bases from J; junction bases left unmatched: 19. There are 19 residues in the CDR3. DNA of the CDR3: TGCGCCAGCTACCTCCGCGGGACAGATAAGTACAATAGCAATCAGCCCCAGCATTTT. Translated, it gives CASYLRGTDKYNSNQPQHF.

The V gene is TRBV28, the J gene TRBJ1-2, with D possibly matching TRBD1 (6 bases). Germline values: CDR1 MDHEN, CDR2 SYDVKM. There are 17 residues in the CDR3. V was shortened by 7 bases and J by 2 bases, with 23 bases between the two germline ends. CDR3 bases: TGTGCCAGCACGAGTTTTGCCGCTGGACAGAACAACTATGGCTACACCTTC. It specifies CASTSFAAGQNNYGYTF.

V usage is TRBV4-1 and J usage is TRBJ2-7; 15 bases align to TRBD2. Trimming cost V 3 bases and J 4 bases; bases outside gene matches: 19. The CDR3 sequence is 21 residues long. The germline V gene has CDR1 MGHRA and CDR2 YSYEKL. Here the CDR3 DNA reads TGCGCCAGCAGCCAGGCCCCCGGGGGGGGACTAGCGGGAGGAATTAAATACGAGCAGTACTTC. Protein: CASSQAPGGGLAGGIKYEQYF.

In nucleotides, the CDR3 is TGTGCCAGTAGTATCGGACAGGTTGGCAATCAGCCCCAGCATTTT. It specifies CASSIGQVGNQPQHF. V is TRBV19 and J is TRBJ1-5; TRBD1 aligns across 7 bases. The CDR3 length is 15 residues. Germline V lookup: CDR1 LNHDA, CDR2 SQIVND (reference sequence). V lost 3 bases and J lost 2; bases outside the gene matches: 4.

DNA for the CDR3: TGTGCCAGCAGCTCCGGAGGGACAGCTAACTATGGCTACACCTTC. This gives the protein CASSSGGTANYGYTF. The V gene is TRBV7-9, the J gene TRBJ1-2, with TRBD1 identical over 7 bases. The CDR3 has 15 amino acids. V lost 4 bases to trimming and J lost 0 bases; unmatched junction nucleotides: 5. Looked up from germline, CDR1 is SEHNR and CDR2 is FQNEAQ (reference sequence).

This sequence joins TRBV5-1 and TRBJ2-7; 7 bases match TRBD1. This CDR3 has 14 amino acids. V was pared by 4 bases and J by 0 bases, with 4 bases of the junction left unmatched. The germline V gene encodes CDR1 SGHRS and CDR2 YFSETQ. The CDR3 sequence: CASSTGQDSYEQYF. In DNA form, the CDR3 reads TGCGCCAGCAGCACCGGACAGGACTCCTACGAGCAGTACTTC.

The chain links TRBV11-2 to TRBJ2-7; D remains ambiguous. V dropped 3 bases and J dropped 0 bases, with 12 bases sitting between them. The CDR3 is made up of 15 amino acids. Per germline, CDR1 SGHAT and CDR2 FQNNGV. CDR3 residues: CASSFSSRRSYEQYF. The CDR3 region has the DNA TGTGCCAGCAGCTTTAGCAGTCGACGCTCCTACGAGCAGTACTTC.

This clone was recorded a few times. The chain is built from TRBV12-5 and TRBJ2-1, with TRBD1 identical over 7 bases. J lost 8 bases, V lost 0 bases, and 10 bases had no gene match. Germline CDR1 LGHNT, CDR2 FRNRAP. The CDR3 is made up of 16 amino acids. CDR3 nucleotide sequence: TGTGCTAGTGGTTTGGTTCCGTCAGGGGGAACTGATGAGCAGTTCTTC. Protein: CASGLVPSGGTDEQFF. Together with reference TRBV12-5 and TRBJ2-1, the CDR3 gives the full variable domain: DARVTQTPRHKVTEMGQEVTMRCQPILGHNTVFWYRQTMMQGLELLAYFRNRAPLDDSGMPKDRFSAEMPDATLATLKIQPSEPRDSAVYFCASGLVPSGGTDEQFFGPGTRLTVL.

V usage is TRBV3-1 (or the pseudogene TRBV3-2) and J usage is TRBJ2-7; D uncertain. Trimming removed 4 bases at V and 2 bases at J, with 9 bases between. The CDR3 loop spans 13 amino acids. Germline V gene lookup returns CDR1 LGHDT and CDR2 YNNKEL (reference sequence). The CDR3 region has the DNA TGTGCCAGCAGCCCTTTTGGCACCTACGAGCAGTACTTC. Translating gives CASSPFGTYEQYF.